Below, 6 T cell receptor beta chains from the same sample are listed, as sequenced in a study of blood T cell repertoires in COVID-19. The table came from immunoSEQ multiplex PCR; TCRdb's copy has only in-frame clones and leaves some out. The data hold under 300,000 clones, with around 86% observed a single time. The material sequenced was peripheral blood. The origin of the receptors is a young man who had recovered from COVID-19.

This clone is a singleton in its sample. In DNA form, the CDR3 reads TGTGCCAGCAGCTTAGGCCAGGGTGCCTACGAGCAGTACTTC. This gives the protein CASSLGQGAYEQYF. This chain connects TRBV11-2 to TRBJ2-7; D may be TRBD1 (5 bases). The CDR3 is 14 amino acids. V was shortened by 1 base and J by 2 bases, with 9 bases between the two germline ends. Germline CDR1 SGHAT, CDR2 FQNNGV.

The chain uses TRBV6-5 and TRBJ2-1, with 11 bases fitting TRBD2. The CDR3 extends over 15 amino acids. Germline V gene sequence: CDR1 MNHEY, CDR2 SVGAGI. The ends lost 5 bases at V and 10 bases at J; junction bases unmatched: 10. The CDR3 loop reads CASSPLSGGASEQFF. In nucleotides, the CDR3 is TGTGCCAGCAGTCCCCTTAGCGGGGGGGCCTCGGAGCAGTTCTTC.

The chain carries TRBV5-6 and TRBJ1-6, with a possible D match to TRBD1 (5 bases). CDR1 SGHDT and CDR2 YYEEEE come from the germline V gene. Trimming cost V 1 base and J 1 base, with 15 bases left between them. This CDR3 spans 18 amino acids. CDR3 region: CASSLNPQKGSYNSPLHF. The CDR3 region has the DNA TGTGCCAGCAGCTTGAATCCGCAGAAGGGGTCCTATAATTCACCCCTCCACTTT. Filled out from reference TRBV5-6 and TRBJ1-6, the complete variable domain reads DAGVTQSPTHLIKTRGQQVTLRCSPKSGHDTVSWYQQALGQGPQFIFQYYEEEERQRGNFPDRFSGHQFPNYSSELNVNALLLGDSALYLCASSLNPQKGSYNSPLHFGNGTRLTVT.

The CDR3 reads CASRSGQGVTYEQYF. DNA of the CDR3: TGTGCCAGCAGGTCCGGACAGGGGGTGACCTACGAGCAGTACTTC. V and J are TRBV7-2 and TRBJ2-7, with 10 bases aligning to TRBD1. V shed 6 bases and J 2 bases; nucleotides not matched to a gene: 7. In germline, CDR1 is SGHTA, CDR2 FQGNSA. The CDR3 totals 15 residues.

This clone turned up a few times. The CDR3 is CASSPGGTYNEQFF. In nucleotides, the CDR3 is TGCGCCAGTTCGCCGGGGGGGACCTACAATGAGCAGTTCTTC. J is TRBJ2-1 and V is TRBV10-2; 8 nucleotides line up with TRBD2. The V gene's germline CDR1 is WSHSY and CDR2 SAAADI. This CDR3 contains 14 residues. Trimming at V came to 9 bases and at J to 2 bases, leaving 6 bases not matched to a gene.

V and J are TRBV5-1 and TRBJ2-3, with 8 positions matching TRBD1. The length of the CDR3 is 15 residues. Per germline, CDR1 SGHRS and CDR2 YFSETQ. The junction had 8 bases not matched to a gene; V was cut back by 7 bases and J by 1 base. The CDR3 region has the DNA TGCGCCAGCGGACAGGGCCCTAGGGGCACAGATACGCAGTATTTT. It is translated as CASGQGPRGTDTQYF. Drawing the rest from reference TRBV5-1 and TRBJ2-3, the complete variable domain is KAGVTQTPRYLIKTRGQQVTLSCSPISGHRSVSWYQQTPGQGLQFLFEYFSETQRNKGNFPGRFSGRQFSNSRSEMNVSTLELGDSALYLCASGQGPRGTDTQYFGPGTRLTVL.